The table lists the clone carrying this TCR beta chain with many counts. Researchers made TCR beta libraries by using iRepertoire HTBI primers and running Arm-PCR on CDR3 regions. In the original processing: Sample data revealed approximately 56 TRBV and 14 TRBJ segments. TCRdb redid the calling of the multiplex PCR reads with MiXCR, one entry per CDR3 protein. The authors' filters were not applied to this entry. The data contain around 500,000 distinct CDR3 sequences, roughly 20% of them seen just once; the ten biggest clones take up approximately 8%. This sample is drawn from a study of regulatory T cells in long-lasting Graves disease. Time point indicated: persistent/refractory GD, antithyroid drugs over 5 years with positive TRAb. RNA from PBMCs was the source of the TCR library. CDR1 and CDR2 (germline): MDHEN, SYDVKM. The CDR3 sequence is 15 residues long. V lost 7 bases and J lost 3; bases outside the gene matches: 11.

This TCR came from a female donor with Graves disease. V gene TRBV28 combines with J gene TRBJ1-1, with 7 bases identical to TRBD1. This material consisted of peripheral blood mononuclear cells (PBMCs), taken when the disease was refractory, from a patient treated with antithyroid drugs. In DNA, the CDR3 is TGTGCCAGCACCTCGACAGGGAACCTTGACACTGAAGCTTTCTTT. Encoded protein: CASTSTGNLDTEAFF.